Shown below are 19 T cell receptor beta chains from a single sample sequenced in a study of blood T cell repertoires in COVID-19. TCRdb keeps only in-frame clones here, not all; method: immunoSEQ multiplex PCR. This table holds 200,000 to 250,000 clones, roughly 84% found once. The sequencing input was peripheral blood. The receptors originated from a woman older than 75 with acute or convalescent COVID-19.

Written as DNA, the CDR3 is TGTGCCAGCAGTGAGGAGCGGGGGCTGGGTGAGCAGTTCTTC. It is translated as CASSEERGLGEQFF. The genes are TRBV6-1 and TRBJ2-1; 8 nucleotides match TRBD2. Germline CDR1 and CDR2: MNHNS and SASEGT. V lost 3 bases, J lost 9 bases, and 7 bases stayed unmatched. The CDR3 consists of 14 residues.

V is TRBV5-6 and J is TRBJ1-1; D call uncertain. This CDR3 contains 15 residues. Trimming took 1 base from V and 7 from J, leaving 17 bases between them. The germline gives CDR1 SGHDT, CDR2 YYEEEE. CDR3 DNA sequence: TGTGCCAGCAGCTTGACCGGACGGAAACGGGATGAAGCTTTCTTT. This gives the protein CASSLTGRKRDEAFF.

The rearrangement joins TRBV28 to TRBJ2-1; TRBD1 might be the D (5 bases). The germline V gene has CDR1 MDHEN and CDR2 SYDVKM. The CDR3 extends over 12 amino acids. Trimming took 3 bases from V and 11 from J, leaving 11 bases between them. Written as DNA, the CDR3 is TGTGCCAGCAGTTTTTCAGGGTTAAAGCAGTTCTTC. Protein sequence: CASSFSGLKQFF.

As DNA, the CDR3 is TGTGCCAGCAGCTCCCGGAAGGACTCGACCTATGGCTACACCTTC. It codes for CASSSRKDSTYGYTF. V and J are TRBV14 and TRBJ1-2; D remains unclear. CDR1 and CDR2 from the germline V gene are SGHDN and FVKESK. The CDR3 loop spans 15 amino acids. Trimming stripped 5 bases from V and 4 bases from J, with 17 bases between.

The rearrangement links TRBV12-3 or TRBV12-4 to TRBJ1-6; D perhaps matches TRBD1 (6 bases). The V end was cut by 6 bases, the J end by 14 bases, with 17 bases between. This CDR3 region has 13 residues. DNA for the CDR3: TGTGCCAGCAGCATAACCCCGGGGGGCACCCTCCACTTT. This encodes CASSITPGGTLHF.

This sequence joins TRBV15 and TRBJ1-1, with TRBD1 matching 8 bases. The CDR3 totals 15 residues. CDR1 is LNHNV and CDR2 is YYDKDF in the germline V gene (reference sequence). V trimming: 0 bases; J trimming: 6 bases; junction bases outside the gene matches: 6. This CDR3 reads CATSREYRGLSEAFF. DNA of the CDR3: TGTGCCACCAGCAGAGAGTACAGGGGGTTATCTGAAGCTTTCTTT. The variable domain in full, with the rest retrieved from reference TRBV15 and TRBJ1-1, is DAMVIQNPRYQVTQFGKPVTLSCSQTLNHNVMYWYQQKSSQAPKLLFHYYDKDFNNEADTPDNFQSRRPNTSFCFLDIRSPGLGDTAMYLCATSREYRGLSEAFFGQGTRLTVV.

The chain recombines TRBV28 with TRBJ1-5; D remains unclear. Germline CDR1 MDHEN, CDR2 SYDVKM. The CDR3 is 14 amino acids. V lost 1 base and J 0 bases, leaving 4 bases between the germline ends. The CDR3 region is CASSLSLSNQPQHF. The CDR3 region has the DNA TGTGCCAGCAGTTTATCCCTTAGCAATCAGCCCCAGCATTTT.

This clone is a singleton in its sample. The rearrangement uses TRBV28 and TRBJ1-5, with TRBD1 matching over 7 bases. The ends lost 1 base at V and 11 bases at J; junction bases unmatched: 20. This CDR3 has 18 residues. Germline V gene data show CDR1 as MDHEN and CDR2 as SYDVKM. CDR3 in DNA: TGTGCCAGCAGTTTATCCGGTGGGGCAGGGGGTCGAAGGCTGTCCCAGCATTTT. Protein: CASSLSGGAGGRRLSQHF.

The rearrangement joins TRBV19 to TRBJ1-4; D is unresolved. The CDR3 has 13 amino acids. V was trimmed by 3 bases and J by 0 bases, leaving 2 bases between them. CDR1 LNHDA and CDR2 SQIVND come from the germline V gene (reference sequence). This CDR3 is CASSITTNEKLFF. CDR3 DNA: TGTGCCAGTAGTATCACAACTAATGAAAAACTGTTTTTT.

CDR3: CASSSRAPGGGYTF. In nucleotides, the CDR3 is TGTGCCAGCAGCTCTCGGGCCCCAGGCGGGGGCTACACCTTC. The chain has TRBV7-8 and TRBJ1-2; D gene ambiguous. The CDR3 is 14 amino acids. Germline CDR1 is SGHVS and CDR2 is FQNEAQ. V lost 4 bases to trimming and J lost 8 bases, with 17 bases between them.

This clone was seen only once. This chain connects TRBV29-1 to TRBJ1-4, with D possibly matching TRBD1 (6 bases). Trimming stripped 7 bases from V and 7 bases from J, with 13 bases between. The V gene's germline CDR1 is SQVTM and CDR2 ANQGSEA. The CDR3 is made up of 12 amino acids. The CDR3 DNA is TGCAGCGCCGGACAGTTCCGTGAAAAACTGTTTTTT. This encodes CSAGQFREKLFF.

The chain employs TRBV6-5 and TRBJ1-1; a weak D match, TRBD1 (5 bases). Looked up from germline, CDR1 is MNHEY and CDR2 is SVGAGI. V was shortened by 6 bases and J by 6 bases, with 17 bases between the two germline ends. The CDR3 is made up of 14 amino acids. The CDR3 sequence: CASSPWGQGSEAFF. The CDR3 DNA reads TGTGCCAGCAGCCCCTGGGGCCAGGGCTCTGAAGCTTTCTTT.

The rearrangement joins TRBV6-6 to TRBJ1-2; 8 bases line up with TRBD1. Germline values: CDR1 MNHNY, CDR2 SVGAGI (reference sequence). Trimming removed 6 bases from V and 2 bases from J; junction bases left unmatched: 8. This CDR3 has 15 residues. This CDR3 reads CASRYTGTGNYGYTF. CDR3 DNA sequence: TGTGCCAGCAGGTATACCGGGACAGGCAACTATGGCTACACCTTC.

The rearrangement uses TRBV19 and TRBJ1-1; 8 bases agree with TRBD1. The germline V gene encodes CDR1 LNHDA and CDR2 SQIVND (reference sequence). The CDR3 has 13 amino acids. The ends lost 4 bases at V and 5 bases at J; junction bases unmatched: 3. This chain's CDR3 is CASSNNRGTEAFF. In DNA, the CDR3 is TGTGCCAGTAGTAACAACAGGGGGACTGAAGCTTTCTTT.

This clone occurred once. The gene calls are TRBV7-9 and TRBJ2-3; TRBD1 aligns across 7 bases. The CDR3 length is 15 residues. The germline V gene has CDR1 SEHNR and CDR2 FQNEAQ (reference sequence). Trimming took 5 bases from V and 2 from J; bases not matched to a gene: 7. In DNA form, the CDR3 reads TGTGCCAGCAGCACCCTGACAGGGCCCACAGATACGCAGTATTTT. Residues: CASSTLTGPTDTQYF.

The sample holds a few counts of this clone. This rearrangement joins TRBV7-9 to TRBJ2-2, with 8 bases identical to TRBD2. Looked up from germline, CDR1 is SEHNR and CDR2 is FQNEAQ (reference sequence). The CDR3 spans 15 residues. With 5 bases clipped from V and 1 base from J, the junction kept 3 bases outside the gene matches. The CDR3 reads CASSRSGGNTGELFF. DNA of the CDR3: TGTGCCAGCAGCCGGAGCGGGGGGAACACCGGGGAGCTGTTTTTT.

CDR3 nucleotide sequence: TGTGCCAGCAGCTTGCTAGCGGGACCCCAAGAGACCCAGTACTTC. It specifies CASSLLAGPQETQYF. V is TRBV7-2 and J is TRBJ2-5, with 9 bases matching TRBD2. This CDR3 is built from 15 residues. Trimming removed 3 bases from V and 1 base from J; junction bases left unmatched: 3. Looked up from germline, CDR1 is SGHTA and CDR2 is FQGNSA. The whole variable domain, filled in from reference TRBV7-2 and TRBJ2-5, reads GAGVSQSPSNKVTEKGKDVELRCDPISGHTALYWYRQSLGQGLEFLIYFQGNSAPDKSGLPSDRFSAERTGGSVSTLTIQRTQQEDSAVYLCASSLLAGPQETQYFGPGTRLLVL.

The chain is built from TRBV5-1 and TRBJ1-1; possible D gene TRBD1, 6 bases. Germline loops: CDR1 SGHRS, CDR2 YFSETQ. The CDR3 extends over 15 amino acids. With 2 bases removed from V and 2 bases from J, the gap between germline ends came to 13 bases. CDR3 in DNA: TGCGCCAGCAGCTTTGCCGGGACAAGAAACACTGAAGCTTTCTTT. It specifies CASSFAGTRNTEAFF.

The V and J genes are TRBV28 and TRBJ2-5, with TRBD1 identical over 7 bases. Germline CDR1 is MDHEN and CDR2 is SYDVKM. The CDR3 loop spans 14 amino acids. V dropped 4 bases and J dropped 6; count of bases not matched to a gene: 8. CDR3 coding DNA: TGTGCCAGCAGTTCCGACAGGGCCCGACAGACCCAGTACTTC. This gives the protein CASSSDRARQTQYF.